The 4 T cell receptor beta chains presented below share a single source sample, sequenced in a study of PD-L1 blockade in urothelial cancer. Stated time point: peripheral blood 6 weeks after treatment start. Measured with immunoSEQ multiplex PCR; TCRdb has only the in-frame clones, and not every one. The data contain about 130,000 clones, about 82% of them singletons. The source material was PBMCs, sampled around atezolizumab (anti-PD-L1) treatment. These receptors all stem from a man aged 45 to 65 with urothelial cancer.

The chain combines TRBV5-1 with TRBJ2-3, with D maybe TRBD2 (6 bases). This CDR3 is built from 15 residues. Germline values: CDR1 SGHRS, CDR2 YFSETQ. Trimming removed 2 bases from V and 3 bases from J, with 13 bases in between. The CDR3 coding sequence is TGCGCCAGCAGCTTTAGCGGAGGCACAACAGATACGCAGTATTTT. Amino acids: CASSFSGGTTDTQYF. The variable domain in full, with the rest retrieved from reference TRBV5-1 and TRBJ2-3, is KAGVTQTPRYLIKTRGQQVTLSCSPISGHRSVSWYQQTPGQGLQFLFEYFSETQRNKGNFPGRFSGRQFSNSRSEMNVSTLELGDSALYLCASSFSGGTTDTQYFGPGTRLTVL.

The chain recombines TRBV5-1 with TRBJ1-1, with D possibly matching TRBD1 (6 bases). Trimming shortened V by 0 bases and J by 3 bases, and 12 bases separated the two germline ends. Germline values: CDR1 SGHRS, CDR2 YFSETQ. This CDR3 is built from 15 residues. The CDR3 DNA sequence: TGCGCCAGCAGCTTGGTGGGGGGGCTTGACACTGAAGCTTTCTTT. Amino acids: CASSLVGGLDTEAFF.

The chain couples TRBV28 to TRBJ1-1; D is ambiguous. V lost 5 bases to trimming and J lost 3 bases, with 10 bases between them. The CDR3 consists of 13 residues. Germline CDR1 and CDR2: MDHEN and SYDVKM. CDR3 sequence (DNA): TGTGCCAGCAGTAGAGGCGGAGACACTGAAGCTTTCTTT. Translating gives CASSRGGDTEAFF.

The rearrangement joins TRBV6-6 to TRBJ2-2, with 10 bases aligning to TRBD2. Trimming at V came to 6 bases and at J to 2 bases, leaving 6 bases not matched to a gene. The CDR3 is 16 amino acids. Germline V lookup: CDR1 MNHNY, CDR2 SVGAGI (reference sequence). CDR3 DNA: TGTGCCAGCAGGTCCGGGACTAGCGCAAACACCGGGGAGCTGTTTTTT. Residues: CASRSGTSANTGELFF.